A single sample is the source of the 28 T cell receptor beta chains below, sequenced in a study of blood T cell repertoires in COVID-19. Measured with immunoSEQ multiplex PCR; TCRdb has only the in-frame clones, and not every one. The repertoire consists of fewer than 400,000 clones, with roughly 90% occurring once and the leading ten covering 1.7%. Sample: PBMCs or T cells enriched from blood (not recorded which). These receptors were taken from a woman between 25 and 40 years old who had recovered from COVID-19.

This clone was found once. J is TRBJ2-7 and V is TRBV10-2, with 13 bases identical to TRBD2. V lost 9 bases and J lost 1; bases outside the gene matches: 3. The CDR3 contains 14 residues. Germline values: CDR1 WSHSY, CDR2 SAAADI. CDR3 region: CASVTSGGSYEQYF. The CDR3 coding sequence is TGCGCCAGTGTGACTAGCGGGGGGTCCTACGAGCAGTACTTC.

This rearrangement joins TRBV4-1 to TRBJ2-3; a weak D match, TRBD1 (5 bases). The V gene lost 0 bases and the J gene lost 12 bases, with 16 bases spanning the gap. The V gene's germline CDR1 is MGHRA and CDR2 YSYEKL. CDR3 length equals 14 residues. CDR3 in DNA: TGCGCCAGCAGCCAAGAACTTTCAGGGTTTTATCAGTATTTT. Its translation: CASSQELSGFYQYF.

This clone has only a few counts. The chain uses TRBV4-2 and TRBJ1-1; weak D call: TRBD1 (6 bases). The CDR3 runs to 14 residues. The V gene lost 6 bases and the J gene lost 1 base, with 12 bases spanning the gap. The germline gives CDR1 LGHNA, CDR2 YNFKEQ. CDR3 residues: CASSWGRGNTEAFF. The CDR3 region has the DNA TGTGCCAGCAGTTGGGGGCGCGGGAACACTGAAGCTTTCTTT.

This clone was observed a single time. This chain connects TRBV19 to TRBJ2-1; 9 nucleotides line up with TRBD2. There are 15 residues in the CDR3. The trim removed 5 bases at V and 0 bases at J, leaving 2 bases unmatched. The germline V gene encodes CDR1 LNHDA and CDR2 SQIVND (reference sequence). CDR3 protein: CASSPSGNSYNEQFF. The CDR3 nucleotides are TGTGCCAGTAGTCCTAGCGGGAACTCCTACAATGAGCAGTTCTTC.

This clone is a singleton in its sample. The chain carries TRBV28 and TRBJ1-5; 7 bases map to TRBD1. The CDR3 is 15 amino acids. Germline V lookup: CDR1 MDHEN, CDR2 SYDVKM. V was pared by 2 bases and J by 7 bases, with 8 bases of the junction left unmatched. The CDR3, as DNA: TGTGCCAGCAGTTTACCCACAGGGGCCAGCCAGCCCCAGCATTTT. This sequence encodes CASSLPTGASQPQHF.

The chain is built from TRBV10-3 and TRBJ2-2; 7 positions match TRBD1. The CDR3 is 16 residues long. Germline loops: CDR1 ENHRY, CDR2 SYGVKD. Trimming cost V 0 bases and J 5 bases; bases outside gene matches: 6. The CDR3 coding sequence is TGTGCCATCAGTGAGTCGGGCAGGGGGAAGACCGGGGAGCTGTTTTTT. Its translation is CAISESGRGKTGELFF.

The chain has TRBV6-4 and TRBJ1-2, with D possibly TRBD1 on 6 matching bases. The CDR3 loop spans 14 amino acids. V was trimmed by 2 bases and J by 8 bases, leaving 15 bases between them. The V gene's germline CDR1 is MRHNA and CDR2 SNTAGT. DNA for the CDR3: TGTGCCAGCAGTGACCGCACCAGGGGCGGGGGCTACACCTTC. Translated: CASSDRTRGGGYTF.

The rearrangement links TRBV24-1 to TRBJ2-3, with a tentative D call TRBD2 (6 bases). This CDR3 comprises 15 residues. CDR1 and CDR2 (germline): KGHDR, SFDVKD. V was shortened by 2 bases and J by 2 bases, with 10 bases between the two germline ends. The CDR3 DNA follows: TGTGCCACCAGTGATTCCCGGGGGTTCACAGATACGCAGTATTTT. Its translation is CATSDSRGFTDTQYF.

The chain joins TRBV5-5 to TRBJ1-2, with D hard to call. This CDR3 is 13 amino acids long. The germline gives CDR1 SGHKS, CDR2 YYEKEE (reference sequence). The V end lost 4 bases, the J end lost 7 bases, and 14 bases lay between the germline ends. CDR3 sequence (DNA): TGTGCCAGCAGCCCCGTGGAGGCGGGTGGCTACACCTTC. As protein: CASSPVEAGGYTF.

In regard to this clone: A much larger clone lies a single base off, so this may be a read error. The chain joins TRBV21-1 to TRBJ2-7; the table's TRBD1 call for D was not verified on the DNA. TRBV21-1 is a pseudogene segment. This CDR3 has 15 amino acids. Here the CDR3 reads CASNLETGSIYEQYF. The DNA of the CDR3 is TGTGCCAGCAACTTGGAGACAGGGTCTATCTACGAGCAGTACTTC.

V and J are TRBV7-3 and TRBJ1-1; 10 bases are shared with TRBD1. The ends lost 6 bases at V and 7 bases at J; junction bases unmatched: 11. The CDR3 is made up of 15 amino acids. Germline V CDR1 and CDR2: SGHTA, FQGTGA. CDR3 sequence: CASSRTGDRGREAFF. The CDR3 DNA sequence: TGTGCCAGCAGTCGCACCGGGGACAGGGGCCGTGAAGCTTTCTTT. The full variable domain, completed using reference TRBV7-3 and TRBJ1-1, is GAGVSQTPSNKVTEKGKYVELRCDPISGHTALYWYRQSLGQGPEFLIYFQGTGAADDSGLPNDRFFAVRPEGSVSTLKIQRTERGDSAVYLCASSRTGDRGREAFFGQGTRLTVV.

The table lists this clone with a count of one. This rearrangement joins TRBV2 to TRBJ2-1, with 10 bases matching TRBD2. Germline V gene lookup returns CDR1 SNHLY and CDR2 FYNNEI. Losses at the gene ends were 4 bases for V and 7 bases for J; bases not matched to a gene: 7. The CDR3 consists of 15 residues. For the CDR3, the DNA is TGTGCCAGCAGTGTTCCAGCGGGGGGGATGAATGAGCAGTTCTTC. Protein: CASSVPAGGMNEQFF. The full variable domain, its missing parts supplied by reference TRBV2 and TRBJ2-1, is EPEVTQTPSHQVTQMGQEVILRCVPISNHLYFYWYRQILGQKVEFLVSFYNNEISEKSEIFDDQFSVERPDGSNFTLKIRSTKLEDSAMYFCASSVPAGGMNEQFFGPGTRLTVL.

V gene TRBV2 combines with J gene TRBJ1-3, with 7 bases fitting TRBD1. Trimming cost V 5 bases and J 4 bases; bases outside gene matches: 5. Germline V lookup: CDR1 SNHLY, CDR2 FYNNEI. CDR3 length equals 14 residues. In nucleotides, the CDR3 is TGTGCCAGCAGTAAACAGGGGTACGGAAACACCATATATTTT. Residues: CASSKQGYGNTIYF.

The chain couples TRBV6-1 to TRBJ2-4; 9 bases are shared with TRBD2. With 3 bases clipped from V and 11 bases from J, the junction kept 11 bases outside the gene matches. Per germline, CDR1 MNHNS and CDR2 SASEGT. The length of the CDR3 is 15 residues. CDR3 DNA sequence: TGTGCCAGCAGTGAGGAGACTAGCGGATCCGGGGTTCAGTACTTC. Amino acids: CASSEETSGSGVQYF.

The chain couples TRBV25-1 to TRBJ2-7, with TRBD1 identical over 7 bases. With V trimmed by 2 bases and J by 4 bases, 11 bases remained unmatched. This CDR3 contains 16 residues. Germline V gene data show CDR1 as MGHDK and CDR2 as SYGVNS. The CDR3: CASSEHTDRVGYEQYF. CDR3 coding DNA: TGTGCCAGCAGTGAACATACCGACAGGGTGGGGTACGAGCAGTACTTC.

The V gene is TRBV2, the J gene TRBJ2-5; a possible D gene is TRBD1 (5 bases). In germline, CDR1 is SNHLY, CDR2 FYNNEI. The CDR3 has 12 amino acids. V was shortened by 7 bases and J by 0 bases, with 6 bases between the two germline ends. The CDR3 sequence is CASKGYQETQYF. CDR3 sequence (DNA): TGTGCCAGCAAGGGGTACCAAGAGACCCAGTACTTC.

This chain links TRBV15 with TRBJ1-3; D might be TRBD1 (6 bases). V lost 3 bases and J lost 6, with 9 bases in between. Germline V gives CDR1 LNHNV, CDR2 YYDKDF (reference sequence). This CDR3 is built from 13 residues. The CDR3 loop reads CATSSQGQNTIYF. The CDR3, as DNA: TGTGCCACCAGCAGTCAGGGACAAAACACCATATATTTT.

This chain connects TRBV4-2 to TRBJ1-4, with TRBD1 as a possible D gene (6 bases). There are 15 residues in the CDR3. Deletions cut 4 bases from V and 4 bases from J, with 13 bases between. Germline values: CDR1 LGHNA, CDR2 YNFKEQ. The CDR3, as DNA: TGTGCCAGCAGCCCTGGCGGGGGCCATAATGAAAAACTGTTTTTT. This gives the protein CASSPGGGHNEKLFF.

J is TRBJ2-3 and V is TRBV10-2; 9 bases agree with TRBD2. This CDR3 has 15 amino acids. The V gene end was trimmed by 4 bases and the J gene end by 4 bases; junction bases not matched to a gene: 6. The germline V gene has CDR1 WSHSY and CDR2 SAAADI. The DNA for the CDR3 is TGCGCCAGCAGTGCGACTAGCGGACCTTCAGATACGCAGTATTTT. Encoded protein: CASSATSGPSDTQYF.

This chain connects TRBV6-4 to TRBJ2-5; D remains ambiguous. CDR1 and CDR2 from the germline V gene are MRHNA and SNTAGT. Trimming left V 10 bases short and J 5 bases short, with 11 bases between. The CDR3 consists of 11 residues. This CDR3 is CAKPPAETQYF. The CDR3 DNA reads TGTGCCAAACCCCCCGCGGAGACCCAGTACTTC.

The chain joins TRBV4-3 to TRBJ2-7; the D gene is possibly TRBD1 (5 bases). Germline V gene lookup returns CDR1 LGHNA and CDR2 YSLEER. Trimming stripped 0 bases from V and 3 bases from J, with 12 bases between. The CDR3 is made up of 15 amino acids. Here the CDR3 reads CASSQETGSLYEQYF. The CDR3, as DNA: TGCGCCAGCAGCCAAGAAACAGGCTCCCTCTACGAGCAGTACTTC.

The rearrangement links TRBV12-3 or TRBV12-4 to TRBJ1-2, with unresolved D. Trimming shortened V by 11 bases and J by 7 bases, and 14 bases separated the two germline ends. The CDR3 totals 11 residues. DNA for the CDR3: TGTGCCTCCCGTGTGGACTCTGGCTACACCTTC. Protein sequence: CASRVDSGYTF.

DNA for the CDR3: TGTGCCAGCATCACCAGGGGGACCTACGAGCAGTACTTC. Its protein is CASITRGTYEQYF. The V call is TRBV28, the J call TRBJ2-7, with 7 bases aligning to TRBD1. With V trimmed by 7 bases and J by 2 bases, 5 bases remained unmatched. CDR1 is MDHEN and CDR2 is SYDVKM in the germline V gene. This CDR3 is 13 amino acids long.

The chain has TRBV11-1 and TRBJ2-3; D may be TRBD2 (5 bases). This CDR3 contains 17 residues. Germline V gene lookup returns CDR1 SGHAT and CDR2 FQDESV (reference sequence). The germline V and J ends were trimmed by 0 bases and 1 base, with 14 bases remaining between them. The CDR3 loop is CASSLATRALGTDTQYF. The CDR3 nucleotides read TGTGCCAGCAGCTTAGCCACTAGGGCTTTGGGCACAGATACGCAGTATTTT.

As DNA, the CDR3 is TGTGCCATCAGGTTGGGGACAGGGGGATTGGTGAACACTGAAGCTTTCTTT. Translating gives CAIRLGTGGLVNTEAFF. V gene TRBV10-3 combines with J gene TRBJ1-1; 11 bases fit TRBD1. Trimming took 6 bases from V and 0 from J; bases not matched to a gene: 9. CDR1 is ENHRY and CDR2 is SYGVKD in the germline V gene. This CDR3 region has 17 residues.

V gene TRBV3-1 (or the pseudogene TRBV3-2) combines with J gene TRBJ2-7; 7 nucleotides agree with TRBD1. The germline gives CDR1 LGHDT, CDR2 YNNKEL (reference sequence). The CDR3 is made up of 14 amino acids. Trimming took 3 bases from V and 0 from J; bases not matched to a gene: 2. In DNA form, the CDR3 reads TGTGCCAGCAGCCACTGGGACAGCTCCTACGAGCAGTACTTC. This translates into CASSHWDSSYEQYF.

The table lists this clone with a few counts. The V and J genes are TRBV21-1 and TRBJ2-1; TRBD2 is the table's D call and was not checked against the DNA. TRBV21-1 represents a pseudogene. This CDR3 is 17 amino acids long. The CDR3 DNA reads TGTGCCAGCAGCAAGGCCGGACTAGCGGGACTCCCCAATGAGCAGTTCTTC. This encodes CASSKAGLAGLPNEQFF.

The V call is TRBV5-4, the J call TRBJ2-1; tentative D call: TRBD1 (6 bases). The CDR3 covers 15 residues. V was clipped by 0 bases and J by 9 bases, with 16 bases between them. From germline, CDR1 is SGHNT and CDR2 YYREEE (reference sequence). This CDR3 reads CASSLVQGTHTEQFF. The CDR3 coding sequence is TGTGCCAGCAGCTTGGTGCAGGGGACCCACACTGAGCAGTTCTTC.